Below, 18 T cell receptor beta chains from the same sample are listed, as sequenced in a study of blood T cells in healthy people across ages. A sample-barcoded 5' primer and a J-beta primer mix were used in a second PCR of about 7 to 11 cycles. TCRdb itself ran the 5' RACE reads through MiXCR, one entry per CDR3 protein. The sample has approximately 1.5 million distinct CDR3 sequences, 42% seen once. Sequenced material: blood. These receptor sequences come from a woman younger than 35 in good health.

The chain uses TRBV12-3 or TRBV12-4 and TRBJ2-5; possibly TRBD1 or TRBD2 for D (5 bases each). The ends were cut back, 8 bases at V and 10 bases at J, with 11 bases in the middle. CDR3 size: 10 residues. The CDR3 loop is CASAVGVQYF. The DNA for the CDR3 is TGTGCCAGCGCCGTGGGGGTCCAGTACTTC.

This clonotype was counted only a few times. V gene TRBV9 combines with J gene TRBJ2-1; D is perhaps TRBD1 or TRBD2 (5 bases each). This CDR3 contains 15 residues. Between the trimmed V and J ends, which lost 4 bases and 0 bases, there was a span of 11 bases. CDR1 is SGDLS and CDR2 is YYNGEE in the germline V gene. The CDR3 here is CASSQIGTSYNEQFF. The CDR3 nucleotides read TGTGCCAGCAGCCAAATAGGGACCTCCTACAATGAGCAGTTCTTC.

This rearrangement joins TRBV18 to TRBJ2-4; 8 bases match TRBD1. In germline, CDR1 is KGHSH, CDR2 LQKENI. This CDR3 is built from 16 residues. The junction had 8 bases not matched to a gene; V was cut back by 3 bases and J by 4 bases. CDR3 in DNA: TGTGCCAGCTCACCGACCGGGACAGGTCCAAAAAACATTCAGTACTTC. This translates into CASSPTGTGPKNIQYF.

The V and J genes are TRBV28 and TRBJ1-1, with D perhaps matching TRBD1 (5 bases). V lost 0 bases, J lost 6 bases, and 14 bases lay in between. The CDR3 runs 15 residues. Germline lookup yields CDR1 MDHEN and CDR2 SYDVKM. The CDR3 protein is CASSLWSREGSEAFF. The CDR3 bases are TGTGCCAGCAGTTTATGGAGCAGGGAAGGGTCTGAAGCTTTCTTT.

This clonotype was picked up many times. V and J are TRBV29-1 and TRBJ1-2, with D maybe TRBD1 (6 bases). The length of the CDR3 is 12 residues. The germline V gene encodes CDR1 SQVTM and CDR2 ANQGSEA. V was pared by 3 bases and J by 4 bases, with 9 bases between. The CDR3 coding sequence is TGCAGCGTTGAGACGGGGGCCTATGGCTACACCTTC. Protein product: CSVETGAYGYTF.

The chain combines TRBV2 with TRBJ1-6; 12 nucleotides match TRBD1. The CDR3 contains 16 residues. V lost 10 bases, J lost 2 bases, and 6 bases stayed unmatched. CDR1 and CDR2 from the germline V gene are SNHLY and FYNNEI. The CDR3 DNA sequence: TGTGCCACCGACGGGACAGGGGGCACCTATAATTCACCCCTCCACTTT. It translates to CATDGTGGTYNSPLHF.

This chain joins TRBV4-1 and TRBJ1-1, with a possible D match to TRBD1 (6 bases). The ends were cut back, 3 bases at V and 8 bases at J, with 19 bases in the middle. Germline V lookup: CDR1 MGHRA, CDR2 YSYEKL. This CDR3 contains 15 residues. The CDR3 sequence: CASSQSIGTPEEAFF. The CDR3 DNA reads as TGCGCCAGCAGCCAGAGTATCGGGACACCTGAGGAAGCTTTCTTT.

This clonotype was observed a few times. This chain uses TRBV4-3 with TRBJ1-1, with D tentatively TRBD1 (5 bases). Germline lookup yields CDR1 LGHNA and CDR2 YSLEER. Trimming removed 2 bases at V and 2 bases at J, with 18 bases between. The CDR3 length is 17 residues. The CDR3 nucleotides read TGCGCCAGCAGCCAACTCTCCCTTCAGGGCCGTAACACTGAAGCTTTCTTT. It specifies CASSQLSLQGRNTEAFF.

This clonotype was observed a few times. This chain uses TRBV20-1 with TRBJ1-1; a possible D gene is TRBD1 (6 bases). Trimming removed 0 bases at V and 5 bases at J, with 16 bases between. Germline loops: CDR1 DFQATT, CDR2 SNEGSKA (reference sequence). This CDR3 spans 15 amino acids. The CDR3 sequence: CSARDRGRGLTEAFF. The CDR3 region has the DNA TGCAGTGCTAGAGATCGGGGCAGGGGCTTAACTGAAGCTTTCTTT.

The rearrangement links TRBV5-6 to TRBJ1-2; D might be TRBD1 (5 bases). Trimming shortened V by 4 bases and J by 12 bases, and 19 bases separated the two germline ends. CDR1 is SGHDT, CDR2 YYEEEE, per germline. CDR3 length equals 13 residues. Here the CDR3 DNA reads TGTGCCAGCAGCGTGGGTGGGACTGCCCTACACACCTTC. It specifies CASSVGGTALHTF.

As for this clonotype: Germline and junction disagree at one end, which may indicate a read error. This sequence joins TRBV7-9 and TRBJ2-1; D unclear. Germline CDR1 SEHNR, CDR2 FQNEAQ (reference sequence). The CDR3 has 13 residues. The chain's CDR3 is CAGSPTSDNEQFF. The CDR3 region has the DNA TGTGCCGGCAGCCCGACAAGTGACAATGAGCAGTTCTTC. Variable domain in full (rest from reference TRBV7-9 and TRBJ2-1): DTGVSQNPRHKITKRGQNVTFRCDPISEHNRLYWYRQTLGQGPEFLTYFQNEAQLEKSRLLSDRFSAERPKGSFSTLEIQRTEQGDSAMYLCAGSPTSDNEQFFGPGTRLTVL.

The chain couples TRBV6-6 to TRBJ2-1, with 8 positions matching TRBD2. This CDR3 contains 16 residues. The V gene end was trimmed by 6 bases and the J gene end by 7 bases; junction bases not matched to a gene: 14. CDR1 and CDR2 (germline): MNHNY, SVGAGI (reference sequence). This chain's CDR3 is CASRGYSGGVGNEQFF. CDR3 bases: TGTGCCAGCAGGGGATATTCGGGGGGGGTCGGGAATGAGCAGTTCTTC.

CDR3 residues: CASSESPDRISYEQYF. CDR3 bases: TGTGCCAGCAGTGAATCCCCGGACAGGATCTCCTACGAGCAGTACTTC. The chain joins TRBV6-1 to TRBJ2-7; 7 bases align to TRBD1. Trimming at V came to 2 bases and at J to 0 bases, leaving 7 bases not matched to a gene. This CDR3 has 16 residues. Germline loops: CDR1 MNHNS, CDR2 SASEGT.

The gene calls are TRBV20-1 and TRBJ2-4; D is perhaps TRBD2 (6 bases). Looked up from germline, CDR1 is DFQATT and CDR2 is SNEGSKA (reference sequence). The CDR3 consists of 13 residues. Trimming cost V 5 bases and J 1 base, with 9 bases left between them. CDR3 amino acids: CSAPRGAKNIQYF. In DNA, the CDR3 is TGCAGTGCTCCACGGGGGGCCAAAAACATTCAGTACTTC.

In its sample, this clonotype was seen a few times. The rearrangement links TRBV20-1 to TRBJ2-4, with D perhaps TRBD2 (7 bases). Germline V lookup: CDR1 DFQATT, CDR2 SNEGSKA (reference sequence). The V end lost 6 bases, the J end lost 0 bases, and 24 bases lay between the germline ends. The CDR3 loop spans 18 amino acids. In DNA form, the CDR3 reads TGCAGTGCCCATGCCGAGGGGGGGGCTCTTCTAGCCAAAAACATTCAGTACTTC. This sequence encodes CSAHAEGGALLAKNIQYF.

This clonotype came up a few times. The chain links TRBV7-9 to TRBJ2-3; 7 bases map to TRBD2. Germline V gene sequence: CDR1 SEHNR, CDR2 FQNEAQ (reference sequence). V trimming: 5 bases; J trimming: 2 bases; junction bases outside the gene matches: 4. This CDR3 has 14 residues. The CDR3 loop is CASSAGLHTDTQYF. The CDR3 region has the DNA TGTGCCAGCAGCGCGGGACTACACACAGATACGCAGTATTTT.

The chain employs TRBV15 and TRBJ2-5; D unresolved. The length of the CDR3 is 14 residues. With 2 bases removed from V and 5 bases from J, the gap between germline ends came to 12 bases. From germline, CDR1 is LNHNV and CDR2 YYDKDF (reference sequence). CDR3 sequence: CATSRHQNRETQYF. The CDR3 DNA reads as TGTGCCACCAGCAGACACCAAAACCGGGAGACCCAGTACTTC. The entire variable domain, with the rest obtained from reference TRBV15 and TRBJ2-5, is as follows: DAMVIQNPRYQVTQFGKPVTLSCSQTLNHNVMYWYQQKSSQAPKLLFHYYDKDFNNEADTPDNFQSRRPNTSFCFLDIRSPGLGDTAMYLCATSRHQNRETQYFGPGTRLLVL.

In nucleotides, the CDR3 is TGTGCCAGCAGCCCCGACCAGTTTTCTCAAGGTGGAGTGCGTCAGCCCCAGCATTTT. Its protein product is CASSPDQFSQGGVRQPQHF. V and J are TRBV3-1 and TRBJ1-5; D call uncertain. Trimming removed 4 bases from V and 6 bases from J, with 28 bases in between. The CDR3 length is 19 residues. Germline CDR1 LGHDT, CDR2 YNNKEL (reference sequence).